This T cell receptor (beta chain) was found in a study of T-cell memory formation after mild COVID-19 (dated by TCRdb to the early 2020s). A note on the overall study: Most TCR sequence clusters were specific to one of the two donors. In a couple of donors, T-cell clones that expanded and contracted after mild COVID-19 were tracked by sequencing TCRalpha and TCRbeta repertoires over time. Two young, previously healthy adult volunteers, one female and one male, were included in the cohort.

The paper as a whole reports these results and caveats: The study included only a couple of mild cases, and larger cohorts that include severe cases with pre-infection samples were judged to be necessary. Some responding clones were found in pre-infection memory, which suggests that pre-existing cross-reactive memory T cells took part in the SARS-CoV-2 response. SARS-CoV-2 specificity of the second-wave clones peaking on day 37 was not confirmed. Contracting CD4+ clones appeared mostly in the CM and EM memory subsets, whereas CD8+ clones were enriched in EMRA. Clones that contracted from day 15 to 85 showed balanced CD4/CD8 phenotypes, whereas a second wave of clones that expanded from day 15 to 37 leaned towards CD4+.

Sequenced on an Illumina NovaSeq 6000. Using 5'RACE with constant-segment primers, TCRalpha and TCRbeta cDNA libraries were constructed, with sample barcodes and unique molecular identifiers added in the process. RNA was extracted from every sample with Trizol reagent. Libraries were amplified in two PCR steps, with a second sample barcode and Illumina TruSeq adapters added in the second step. The libraries were sequenced on an Illumina NovaSeq using 2 x 150 bp paired-end reads. In the paper's pipeline: The reads were demultiplexed and collapsed into UMI-guided consensus sequences using migec v1.2.7. Using mixcr v2.1.11, UMI consensuses were aligned to TRA and TRB V and J templates and then assembled into clonotypes. Expanded or contracted clonotypes were those called significant by both edgeR and NoisET, with noise models trained on biological replicates. For edgeR calls, a false discovery rate-adjusted p below 0.01 and a log2 fold-change threshold of 1 were applied. As an exploratory analysis of dynamics, PCA with hierarchical clustering was applied to max-normalized trajectories of the 1000 most abundant clonotypes. The CD4 or CD8 phenotype of responding clones was assigned using the separately sequenced CD4+ and CD8+ repertoires. TCRdb applied fastp at Q25 and MiXCR to the public reads, then kept only in-frame beta chains. For every CDR3 protein sequence, its rows merge into one entry that carries the most common genes and DNA. The V and J calls shown here were made by TCRdb, not taken from the authors' results. The sample table shows 90,000 to 120,000 distinct CDR3 sequences, and under 15% are seen once. 35% to 50% of the sample comes from the top ten.

Ficoll-Paque density gradient centrifugation was used to isolate PBMCs. A distance of 12 bases separates the germline ends of V and J, which lose 1 base and 8 bases respectively. CDR1 and CDR2 are read off the germline V gene as SGHDT and YYEEEE. The cysteine opens and the phenylalanine closes a CDR3 of 13 amino acids. Only the CDR3 part of the read is kept: 39 bases, read in frame from the first base. This clonotype has only a few counts. It has no known antigen specificity. There are no base qualities to consult, and no much larger clone falls within one base. This chain is built from TRBV5-6 and TRBJ1-1; the D gene cannot be resolved reliably. Sequenced: PBMCs or a T cell subset sorted from them (not recorded which). The origin of this receptor is a man between 18 and 29 years old who had mild COVID-19 (a few samples of this study predate the infection). The sample titles of this study are shuffled in the database, so cell type and time point are left out; the donor was told from shared clones. CDR3 protein: CASSLHRAREAFF. The nucleotide sequence reads TGTGCCAGCAGCTTGCATCGGGCGAGGGAAGCTTTCTTT.